A single sample gave rise to the 22 T cell receptor beta chains below, sequenced in a study of blood T cell repertoires in COVID-19. Profiling relied on immunoSEQ multiplex PCR, and the TCRdb table lists in-frame clones only, not all of them. Among over 150,000 clones listed, approximately 88% were seen once. Sequencing was done on a sample of peripheral blood. These receptors were obtained from a woman aged 40 to 49 with COVID-19, enrolled during active disease.

This chain uses TRBV6-6 with TRBJ1-2; a possible D gene is TRBD1 (5 bases). Germline V CDR1 and CDR2: MNHNY, SVGAGI (reference sequence). Trimming took 4 bases from V and 4 from J, leaving 19 bases between them. CDR3 length: 16 residues. As DNA, the CDR3 is TGTGCCAGCAGTTCGGGGGAAGGGGATGACTTCTATGGCTACACCTTC. Translation: CASSSGEGDDFYGYTF.

This clone has just one count. The CDR3 reads CASSLETGGQPQHF. CDR3 coding DNA: TGTGCCAGCAGCTTAGAAACAGGGGGACAGCCCCAGCATTTT. The chain carries TRBV7-8 and TRBJ1-5; 8 bases line up with TRBD1. The junction had 3 bases not matched to a gene; V was cut back by 1 base and J by 7 bases. The germline CDR1 and CDR2 sequences are SGHVS and FQNEAQ. This CDR3 region has 14 residues.

The chain links TRBV6-5 to TRBJ1-5, with 7 bases fitting TRBD1. Germline loops: CDR1 MNHEY, CDR2 SVGAGI. This CDR3 spans 13 amino acids. Trimming cost V 9 bases and J 4 bases; bases outside gene matches: 6. The DNA for the CDR3 is TGTGCCAGTACACAGGGGTCTAATCAGCCCCAGCATTTT. It codes for CASTQGSNQPQHF.

The rearrangement uses TRBV7-9 and TRBJ2-5, with TRBD1 identical over 8 bases. CDR3 length: 16 residues. Germline CDR1 reads SEHNR; CDR2 reads FQNEAQ (reference sequence). Trimming removed 4 bases from V and 1 base from J; junction bases left unmatched: 8. In nucleotides, the CDR3 is TGTGCCAGCAGCTATTCGGCAGGGGGCACCCAAGAGACCCAGTACTTC. Residues: CASSYSAGGTQETQYF.

This clone is a singleton in its sample. The J gene is TRBJ2-7, the V gene TRBV11-3; D might be TRBD1 (5 bases). This CDR3 region has 15 residues. V lost 2 bases and J lost 0, with 11 bases in between. Per the germline V gene, CDR1 is SGHNT and CDR2 is YENEEA. The CDR3 coding sequence is TGTGCCAGCAGCTTACCACAGGCTCACTCCTACGAGCAGTACTTC. Protein sequence: CASSLPQAHSYEQYF.

This chain uses TRBV19 with TRBJ2-7, with D tentatively TRBD2 (7 bases). Germline assignment: CDR1 LNHDA and CDR2 SQIVND (reference sequence). The CDR3 sequence is 16 residues long. Between the trimmed V and J ends, which lost 7 bases and 2 bases, there was a span of 21 bases. DNA of the CDR3: TGTGCCAGTAATCCCGATTACTGGCGGGGGCCCTACGAGCAGTACTTC. This translates into CASNPDYWRGPYEQYF. Combining the CDR3 with reference TRBV19 and TRBJ2-7 gives the whole variable domain DGGITQSPKYLFRKEGQNVTLSCEQNLNHDAMYWYRQDPGQGLRLIYYSQIVNDFQKGDIAEGYSVSREKKESFPLTVTSAQKNPTAFYLCASNPDYWRGPYEQYFGPGTRLTVT.

The rearrangement uses TRBV2 and TRBJ2-2; 7 bases line up with TRBD1. Germline loops: CDR1 SNHLY, CDR2 FYNNEI. The CDR3 consists of 15 residues. V was pared by 7 bases and J by 1 base, with 6 bases of the junction left unmatched. CDR3 loop: CASISWTGNTGELFF. DNA of the CDR3: TGTGCCAGCATCTCCTGGACAGGGAACACCGGGGAGCTGTTTTTT.

This sequence joins TRBV2 and TRBJ2-3, with 8 bases matching TRBD2. Looked up from germline, CDR1 is SNHLY and CDR2 is FYNNEI. This CDR3 is built from 15 residues. V was clipped by 1 base and J by 1 base; unmatched bases: 1. The CDR3 coding sequence is TGTGCCAGCAGTGAAGAACTAGCGGGCACAGATACGCAGTATTTT. Translation gives CASSEELAGTDTQYF. Variable domain in full (rest from reference TRBV2 and TRBJ2-3): EPEVTQTPSHQVTQMGQEVILRCVPISNHLYFYWYRQILGQKVEFLVSFYNNEISEKSEIFDDQFSVERPDGSNFTLKIRSTKLEDSAMYFCASSEELAGTDTQYFGPGTRLTVL.

This clone was seen a few times. V usage is TRBV5-1 and J usage is TRBJ1-2; D possibly corresponds to TRBD1 (6 bases). V was trimmed by 7 bases and J by 4 bases, leaving 17 bases between them. The germline V gene has CDR1 SGHRS and CDR2 YFSETQ. This CDR3 has 14 residues. The CDR3 DNA reads TGCGCCAGCCGACCCGGGGGAGGGGGCTATGGCTACACCTTC. This sequence encodes CASRPGGGGYGYTF.

The chain couples TRBV19 to TRBJ1-5; D is possibly TRBD1 (5 bases). The CDR3 contains 12 residues. Per the germline V gene, CDR1 is LNHDA and CDR2 is SQIVND (reference sequence). The V end lost 5 bases, the J end lost 7 bases, and 9 bases lay between the germline ends. The CDR3 loop reads CASSGGEQPQHF. CDR3 nucleotides: TGTGCCAGTAGTGGGGGGGAACAGCCCCAGCATTTT.

J is TRBJ2-1 and V is TRBV12-2; TRBD2 reflects the table's D call only, with no check against the DNA. TRBV12-2 has pseudogene status. This CDR3 region has 15 residues. In DNA, the CDR3 is TGTGCAAGTCGCTTAGTCGAACCGCGGGGCAATGAGCAGTTCTTC. Residues: CASRLVEPRGNEQFF.

This chain links TRBV19 with TRBJ2-7; 7 positions match TRBD2. Germline V gives CDR1 LNHDA, CDR2 SQIVND (reference sequence). V shed 6 bases and J 0 bases; nucleotides not matched to a gene: 8. The CDR3 totals 15 residues. In nucleotides, the CDR3 is TGTGCCAGTAGCCTGCTAGCGGCGAGCTCCTACGAGCAGTACTTC. Translation gives CASSLLAASSYEQYF. The entire variable domain, with the rest obtained from reference TRBV19 and TRBJ2-7, is as follows: DGGITQSPKYLFRKEGQNVTLSCEQNLNHDAMYWYRQDPGQGLRLIYYSQIVNDFQKGDIAEGYSVSREKKESFPLTVTSAQKNPTAFYLCASSLLAASSYEQYFGPGTRLTVT.

The V call is TRBV6-6, the J call TRBJ1-2; 7 bases fit TRBD1. The length of the CDR3 is 13 residues. Losses at the gene ends were 0 bases for V and 9 bases for J; bases not matched to a gene: 4. Germline CDR1 is MNHNY and CDR2 is SVGAGI (reference sequence). This CDR3 reads CASSYSGGASYTF. DNA for the CDR3: TGTGCCAGCAGTTACTCAGGGGGCGCGAGCTACACCTTC.

V gene TRBV2 combines with J gene TRBJ1-2, with D perhaps TRBD1 (6 bases). CDR3 size: 14 residues. Germline-derived CDR1 and CDR2 are SNHLY and FYNNEI. V was cut by 3 bases and J by 2 bases, with 10 bases left in between. The CDR3 region is CASSEGGRNYGYTF. In DNA, the CDR3 is TGTGCCAGCAGTGAGGGGGGGCGGAACTATGGCTACACCTTC. The variable domain in full, with the rest retrieved from reference TRBV2 and TRBJ1-2, is EPEVTQTPSHQVTQMGQEVILRCVPISNHLYFYWYRQILGQKVEFLVSFYNNEISEKSEIFDDQFSVERPDGSNFTLKIRSTKLEDSAMYFCASSEGGRNYGYTFGSGTRLTVV.

The chain joins TRBV28 to TRBJ1-1, with D possibly TRBD1 on 6 matching bases. CDR3 size: 12 residues. In germline, CDR1 is MDHEN, CDR2 SYDVKM. V was pared by 7 bases and J by 1 base, with 7 bases between. The chain's CDR3 is CASNRANTEAFF. In nucleotides, the CDR3 is TGTGCCAGCAACAGGGCGAACACTGAAGCTTTCTTT.

The rearrangement uses TRBV29-1 and TRBJ1-1; no clear D gene. Trimming shortened V by 4 bases and J by 3 bases, and 15 bases separated the two germline ends. Germline V gene data show CDR1 as SQVTM and CDR2 as ANQGSEA. The CDR3 extends over 14 amino acids. The CDR3: CSVGYLRGDTEAFF. The CDR3 coding sequence is TGCAGCGTTGGCTATTTACGGGGAGACACTGAAGCTTTCTTT.

This sequence joins TRBV6-5 and TRBJ1-6; 9 bases agree with TRBD1. The germline V gene has CDR1 MNHEY and CDR2 SVGAGI. V lost 5 bases to trimming and J lost 6 bases; unmatched junction nucleotides: 5. CDR3 size: 15 residues. CDR3 in amino acids: CASSPRDRANSPLHF. The DNA of the CDR3 is TGTGCCAGCAGTCCCCGGGACAGGGCTAATTCACCCCTCCACTTT.

The chain combines TRBV6-5 with TRBJ2-7; TRBD1 matches at 8 bases. CDR1 and CDR2 from the germline V gene are MNHEY and SVGAGI. The CDR3 length is 14 residues. Trimming removed 4 bases from V and 5 bases from J; junction bases left unmatched: 7. The DNA of the CDR3 is TGTGCCAGCAGTTTCCCGGACAGGGAAGACGAGCAGTACTTC. This sequence encodes CASSFPDREDEQYF.

This chain joins TRBV6-1 and TRBJ2-5; 7 nucleotides match TRBD1. The CDR3 runs 15 residues. Trimming at V came to 3 bases and at J to 7 bases, leaving 11 bases not matched to a gene. Germline V gene sequence: CDR1 MNHNS, CDR2 SASEGT. The CDR3 coding sequence is TGTGCCAGCAGTGAGAGGGCCAGGGGGAGTGGGACCCAGTACTTC. Protein product: CASSERARGSGTQYF.

This clone has just one count. The CDR3 loop is CASSLGGPPYGYTF. The CDR3 DNA reads as TGTGCCAGCAGTTTGGGGGGGCCCCCCTATGGCTACACCTTC. V gene TRBV28 combines with J gene TRBJ1-2; D is perhaps TRBD1 (6 bases). Per germline, CDR1 MDHEN and CDR2 SYDVKM. This CDR3 spans 14 amino acids. V lost 3 bases, J lost 4 bases, and 12 bases lay in between.

This clone was recorded once. This sequence joins TRBV11-2 and TRBJ1-3, with 10 bases matching TRBD1. Germline CDR1 reads SGHAT; CDR2 reads FQNNGV. V trimming: 5 bases; J trimming: 4 bases; junction bases outside the gene matches: 5. The CDR3 has 15 amino acids. The CDR3 is CASSTGQGEGNTIYF. In DNA, the CDR3 is TGTGCCAGCAGCACCGGACAGGGGGAGGGAAACACCATATATTTT.

This chain uses TRBV3-1 (or the pseudogene TRBV3-2) with TRBJ1-1; 9 nucleotides line up with TRBD1. The junction had 5 bases not matched to a gene; V was cut back by 3 bases and J by 3 bases. This CDR3 has 15 residues. From germline, CDR1 is LGHDT and CDR2 YNNKEL (reference sequence). The CDR3 DNA follows: TGTGCCAGCAGCCATCTGGGACAGGGTGACACTGAAGCTTTCTTT. Protein product: CASSHLGQGDTEAFF.